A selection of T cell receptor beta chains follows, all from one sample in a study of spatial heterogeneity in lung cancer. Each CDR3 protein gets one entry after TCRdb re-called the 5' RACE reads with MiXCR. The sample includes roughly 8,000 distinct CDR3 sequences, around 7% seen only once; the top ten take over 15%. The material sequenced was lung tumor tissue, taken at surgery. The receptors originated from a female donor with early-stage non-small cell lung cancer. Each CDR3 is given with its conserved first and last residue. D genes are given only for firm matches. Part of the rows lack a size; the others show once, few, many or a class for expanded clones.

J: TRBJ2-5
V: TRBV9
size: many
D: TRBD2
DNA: TGTGCCAGCAGCGGAGGGACTAGCGGGAGAGAGACCCAGTACTTC
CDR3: CASSGGTSGRETQYF

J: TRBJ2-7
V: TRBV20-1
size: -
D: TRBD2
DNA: TGCAGTGCGGGACTTAGCGGGAGAAAAAACGAGCAGTACTTC
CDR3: CSAGLSGRKNEQYF

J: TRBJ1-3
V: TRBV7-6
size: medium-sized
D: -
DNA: TGTGCCACCGGGGGGTTGGGAAACACCATATATTTT
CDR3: CATGGLGNTIYF

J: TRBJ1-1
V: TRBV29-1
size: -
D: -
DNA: TGCAGCGTTGAGCTCGCAGGGCTGAACACTGAAGCTTTCTTT
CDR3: CSVELAGLNTEAFF

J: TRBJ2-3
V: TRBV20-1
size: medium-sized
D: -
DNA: TGCAGTGCCTCCCCCCAAGCGGATAGCACAGATACGCAGTATTTT
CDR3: CSASPQADSTDTQYF

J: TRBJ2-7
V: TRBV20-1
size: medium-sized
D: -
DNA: TGCAGTGCTAGAGTTCCCTCTCCGCCCTACGAGCAGTACTTC
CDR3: CSARVPSPPYEQYF

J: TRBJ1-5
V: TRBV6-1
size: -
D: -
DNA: TGTGCCAGCAGTCTATCTTGGGATCAGCCCCAGCATTTT
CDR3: CASSLSWDQPQHF

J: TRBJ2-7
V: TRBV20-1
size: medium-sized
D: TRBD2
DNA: TGCAGTGCCACGCTAGCGGGACCCGAGCAGTACTTC
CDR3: CSATLAGPEQYF

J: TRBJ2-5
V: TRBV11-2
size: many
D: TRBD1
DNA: TGTGCCAGCAGCCCTAAACAGGGGACCTGGGTAAATAAAGAGACCCAGTACTTC
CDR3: CASSPKQGTWVNKETQYF

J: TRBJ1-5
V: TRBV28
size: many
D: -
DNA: TGTGCCAGCAGCCCCTCTGGCCGTGATAGCAATCAGCCCCAGCATTTT
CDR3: CASSPSGRDSNQPQHF

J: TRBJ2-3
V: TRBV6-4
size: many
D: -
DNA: TGTGCCAGCAGTGATCCGGGAGATAGCACAGATACGCAGTATTTT
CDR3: CASSDPGDSTDTQYF

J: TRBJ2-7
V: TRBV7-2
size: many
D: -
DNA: TGTGCCAGCAGCTTAGCGGCAGGGCACGACGAGCAGTACTTC
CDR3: CASSLAAGHDEQYF

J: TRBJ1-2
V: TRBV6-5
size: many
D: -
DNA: TGTGCCACGAAAAGAGGGCTCGCTAACTATGGCTACACCTTC
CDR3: CATKRGLANYGYTF

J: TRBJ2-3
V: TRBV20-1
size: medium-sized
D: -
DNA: TGCAGTGCTAGGTTTGTTGGAGATACGCAGTATTTT
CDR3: CSARFVGDTQYF

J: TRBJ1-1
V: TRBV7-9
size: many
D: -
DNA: -
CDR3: CASSFGQGSSFF

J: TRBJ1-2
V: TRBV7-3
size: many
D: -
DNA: TGTGCCAGCAGCCCGGGCCCTAACTATGGCTACACCTTC
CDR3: CASSPGPNYGYTF

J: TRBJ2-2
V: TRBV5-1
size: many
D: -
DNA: TGCGCCAGCAGCCATTACGACATCACCGGGGAGCTGTTTTTT
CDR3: CASSHYDITGELFF

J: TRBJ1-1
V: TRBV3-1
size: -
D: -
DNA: TGTGCCAGCAGCCAGGGTCTGGCGGCCGGGACTGAAGCTTTCTTT
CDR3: CASSQGLAAGTEAFF

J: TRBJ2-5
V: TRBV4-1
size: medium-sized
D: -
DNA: TGCGCCAGCAGCCAGGACAAGAAAGAGACCCAGTACTTC
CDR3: CASSQDKKETQYF

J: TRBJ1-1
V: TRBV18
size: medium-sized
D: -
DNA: TGTGCCAGCTCACCAAACCGGGACGGAGCTTTCTTT
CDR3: CASSPNRDGAFF

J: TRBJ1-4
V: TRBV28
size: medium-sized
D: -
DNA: TGTGCCAGCAGGACCGGACTCCTGAATGAAAAACTGTTTTTT
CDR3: CASRTGLLNEKLFF

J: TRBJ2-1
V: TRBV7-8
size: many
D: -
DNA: TGTGCCAGCAGCTCCAGGGACGCCTATGGGTCTAATGAGCAGTTCTTC
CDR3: CASSSRDAYGSNEQFF

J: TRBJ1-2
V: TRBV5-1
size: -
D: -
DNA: TGCGCCAGCAGCTTGGTCCCAGACCCTAACTATGGCTACACCTTC
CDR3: CASSLVPDPNYGYTF

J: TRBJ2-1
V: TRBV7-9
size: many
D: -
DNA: TGTGCCAGCAGCTCCCTGGCCCGTTGGGGGGATGAGCAGTTCTTC
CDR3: CASSSLARWGDEQFF

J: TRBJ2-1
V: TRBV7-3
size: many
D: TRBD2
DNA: TGTGCCAGCAGCCCCGAGGGAGGGCGGATCGGCAATGAGCAGTTCTTC
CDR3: CASSPEGGRIGNEQFF

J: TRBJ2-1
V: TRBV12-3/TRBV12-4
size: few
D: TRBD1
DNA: TGTGCCAGCAGTCCCTTACCTCGACAGGGGTCTGAGAATGAGCAGTTCTTC
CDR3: CASSPLPRQGSENEQFF

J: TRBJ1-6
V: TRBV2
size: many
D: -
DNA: TGTGCCAGTAAAGGACAGTATAATTCACCCCTCCACTTT
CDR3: CASKGQYNSPLHF

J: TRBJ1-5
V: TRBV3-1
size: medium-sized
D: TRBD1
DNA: TGTGCCAGCAGCCTGGCCTCGACAGGGTTCCATCAGCCCCAGCATTTT
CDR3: CASSLASTGFHQPQHF

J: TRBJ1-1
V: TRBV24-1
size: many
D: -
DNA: TGTGCCACCAGTGATTTTGCCCCGGAAGGCGGGCAGGGTGGTGGCACTGAAGCTTTCTTT
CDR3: CATSDFAPEGGQGGGTEAFF

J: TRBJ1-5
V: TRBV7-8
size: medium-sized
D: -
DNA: TGTGCCAGCAGCTTAGAGCGAGATCAGCCCCAGCATTTT
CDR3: CASSLERDQPQHF

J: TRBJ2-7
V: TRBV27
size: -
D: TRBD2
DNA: TGTGCCAGCAGTTTGGCGGGAGGCGTCCTCTGGCAGTACTTC
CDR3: CASSLAGGVLWQYF

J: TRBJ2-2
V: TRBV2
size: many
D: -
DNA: TGTGCCAGCAGTGTCTTCACCGGGGAGCTGTTTTTT
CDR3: CASSVFTGELFF

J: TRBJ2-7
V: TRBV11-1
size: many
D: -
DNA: TGTGCCAGCAGCTTAAAGGAAATAGGGCCTGGGAGTGAGCAGTACTTC
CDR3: CASSLKEIGPGSEQYF

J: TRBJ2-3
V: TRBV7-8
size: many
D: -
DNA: TGTGCCAGCAGCTTAGCCGGGAGAACCACAGATACGCAGTATTTT
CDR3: CASSLAGRTTDTQYF

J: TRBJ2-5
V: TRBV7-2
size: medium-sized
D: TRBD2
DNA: TGTGCCAGCCGCAAGGGCGGGAGGGCCGAGGAGACCCAGTACTTC
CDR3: CASRKGGRAEETQYF

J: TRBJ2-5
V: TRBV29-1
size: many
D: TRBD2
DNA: TGCAGCGTTGAATCGTCGGGAGGGCCGGGGACCCAGTACTTC
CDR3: CSVESSGGPGTQYF

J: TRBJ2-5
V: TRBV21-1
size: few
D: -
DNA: TGTGCCAGCAGCAAAGAACGGTTGGAGACCCAGTACTTC
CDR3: CASSKERLETQYF